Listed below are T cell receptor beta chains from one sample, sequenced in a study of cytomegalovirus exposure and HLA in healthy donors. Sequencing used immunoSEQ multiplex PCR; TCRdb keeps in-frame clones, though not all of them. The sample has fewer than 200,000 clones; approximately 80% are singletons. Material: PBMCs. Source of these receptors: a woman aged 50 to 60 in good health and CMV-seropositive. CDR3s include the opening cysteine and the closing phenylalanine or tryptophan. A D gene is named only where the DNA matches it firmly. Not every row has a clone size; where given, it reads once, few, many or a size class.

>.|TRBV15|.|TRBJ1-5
TGTGCCACCAGCAGGCTACAGGGTGACCGCCAGCCCCAGCATTTT
CATSRLQGDRQPQHF
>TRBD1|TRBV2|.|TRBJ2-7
TGTGCCACAGGACAGGGAAGGGACTACGAGCAGTACTTC
CATGQGRDYEQYF
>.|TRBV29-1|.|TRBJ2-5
TGCAGCGTTGGCCCGACAGGTCAAGAGACCCAGTACTTC
CSVGPTGQETQYF
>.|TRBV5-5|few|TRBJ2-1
TGTGCCAGCAGCCCGTATAATGAGCAGTTCTTC
CASSPYNEQFF
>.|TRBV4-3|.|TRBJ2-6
TGCGCCAGCAGCCAACAGGGGGGCTCTGGGGCCAACGTCCTGACTTTC
CASSQQGGSGANVLTF
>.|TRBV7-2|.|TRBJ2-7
TGTGCCAGCAGCTTAGAGCATCGTCCGGGAAAATTCTACGAGCAGTACTTC
CASSLEHRPGKFYEQYF
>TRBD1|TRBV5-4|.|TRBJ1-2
TGTGCCAGCAGCCTATACACCGGGACAGGGGGCTATGGCTACACCTTC
CASSLYTGTGGYGYTF
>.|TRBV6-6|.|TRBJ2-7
TGTGCCACCGCCGGGATGACCTACGAGCAGTACTTC
CATAGMTYEQYF
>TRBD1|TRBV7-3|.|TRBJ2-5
TGTGCCAGCAGCTCAGAGCCCCCGGGACAGGGGTACGGGACCCAGTACTTC
CASSSEPPGQGYGTQYF
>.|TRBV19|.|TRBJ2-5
TGTGCCAGTAGTATAGATCTGGGGGGTGGACGAGAGACCCAGTACTTC
CASSIDLGGGRETQYF
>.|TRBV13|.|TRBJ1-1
TGTGCCAGCAGCCTTGGCGGTGGAGCTTTCTTT
CASSLGGGAFF
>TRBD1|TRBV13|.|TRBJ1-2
TGTGCCAGCAGCAGCCAAAACCAGGGGGCGCTCAATGGCTACACCTTC
CASSSQNQGALNGYTF
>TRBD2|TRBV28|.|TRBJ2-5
TGTGCCAGCAGAAATAGCGGGGGGGTAGAGACCCAGTACTTC
CASRNSGGVETQYF
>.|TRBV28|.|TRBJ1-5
TGTGCCAGCAGTTTCTGGAGGGATCAGCCCCAGCATTTT
CASSFWRDQPQHF
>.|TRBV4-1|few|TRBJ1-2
TGCGCCAGCAGCCCCACGACAGAGCCTAGCTATGGCTACACCTTC
CASSPTTEPSYGYTF
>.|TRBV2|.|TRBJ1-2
TGTGCCAGCAGTCGAGACAGCACATCCTATGGCTACACCTTC
CASSRDSTSYGYTF
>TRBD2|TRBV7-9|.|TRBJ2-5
TGTGCCAGCAGCTATCCGCGGGGGGCGTGGGAGACCCAGTACTTC
CASSYPRGAWETQYF
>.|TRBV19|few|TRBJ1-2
TGTGCCAGTAGTATAGATCTAACTCCACAGTTCTATGGCTACACCTTC
CASSIDLTPQFYGYTF
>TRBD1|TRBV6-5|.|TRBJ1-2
TGTGCCAGCAGGCAGGGGGAGAGCTACACCTTC
CASRQGESYTF
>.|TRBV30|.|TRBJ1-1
TGTGCCGCTGACAGGTCCCTGAACACTGAAGCTTTCTTT
CAADRSLNTEAFF
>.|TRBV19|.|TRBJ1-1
TGTGCCAGTAGTATCGAGCAGGAAACTGAAGCTTTCTTT
CASSIEQETEAFF
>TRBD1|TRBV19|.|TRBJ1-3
TGTGCCAGTAGTCCAACCGTGGACAGGGCAGGAAACACCATATATTTT
CASSPTVDRAGNTIYF
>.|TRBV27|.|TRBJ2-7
TGTGCCAGCCGAGCGGAGGGGACAGTCCCCTACGAGCAGTACTTC
CASRAEGTVPYEQYF
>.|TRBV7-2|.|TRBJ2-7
TGTGCCAGCAGCGCCCCAAGGACTCCCCCTAGTGAGCAGTACTTC
CASSAPRTPPSEQYF
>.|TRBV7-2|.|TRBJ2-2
TGTGCCAGCAGCACCCGCCTGGGCTCTGGCGGGGAGCTGTTTTTT
CASSTRLGSGGELFF
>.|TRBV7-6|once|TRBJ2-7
TGTGCCAGCAGCTTAGGGCGGGACAGCTCGATCTACGAGCAGTACTTC
CASSLGRDSSIYEQYF
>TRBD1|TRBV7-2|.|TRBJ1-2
TGTGCCAGCAGCTTAGGGGGACAGGGGGCGGGCTATGGCTACACCTTC
CASSLGGQGAGYGYTF
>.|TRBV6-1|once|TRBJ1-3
TGTGCCACTCAGGGGAGTTCTGGAAACACCATATATTTT
CATQGSSGNTIYF
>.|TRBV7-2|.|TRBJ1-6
TGTGCCAGCAGCCGGGAGCCTGCCAGCTCCTATAATTCACCCCTCCACTTT
CASSREPASSYNSPLHF
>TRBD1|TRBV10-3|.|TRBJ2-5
TGTGCCACCTCAAGGGGACAGGGTATCGAGACCCAGTACTTC
CATSRGQGIETQYF
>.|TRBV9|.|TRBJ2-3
TGTGCCAGCACCCCGGCCCAGGGGCGCACAGATACGCAGTATTTT
CASTPAQGRTDTQYF
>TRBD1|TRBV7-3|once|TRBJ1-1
TGTGCCAGCAGGCCCGGGACAGAGGTCACTGAGGCTTTCTTT
CASRPGTEVTEAFF
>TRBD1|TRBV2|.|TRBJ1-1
TGTGCCAGCAGGACGGACAGGGGAAACTTTATGAACACTGAAGCTTTCTTT
CASRTDRGNFMNTEAFF
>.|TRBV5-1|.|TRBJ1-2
TGCGCCAGCAGAGAGGGCAACTATGGCTACACCTTC
CASREGNYGYTF
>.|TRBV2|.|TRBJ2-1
TGTGCCAGCAGTGGCCAGTTAACGGGAGAGGAGTTCTTC
CASSGQLTGEEFF
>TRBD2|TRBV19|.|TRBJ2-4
TGTGCCAGTAGTAACCCGAGCGGGGGCGCGGACATTCAGTACTTC
CASSNPSGGADIQYF
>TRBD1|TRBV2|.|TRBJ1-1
TGTGCCAGCAGGGGGACAGGGTCGGGGACTGAAGCTTTCTTT
CASRGTGSGTEAFF
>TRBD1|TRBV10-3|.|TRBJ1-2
TGTGCCATCATGCAGGGGGGAAGAAATAACTATGGCTACACCTTC
CAIMQGGRNNYGYTF
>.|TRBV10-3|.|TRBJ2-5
TGTGCCATCAGTGTCGCCCCATTGAGAGAAGCGACCCAGTACTTC
CAISVAPLREATQYF
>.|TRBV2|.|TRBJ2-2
TGTGCCCCCAGGAGGGGACCTTCTGGCACCGGGGAGCTGTTTTTT
CAPRRGPSGTGELFF
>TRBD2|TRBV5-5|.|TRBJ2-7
TGTGCCAGCAGGCACGAGACTAGCGGGGTTCTCGAGCAGTACTTC
CASRHETSGVLEQYF
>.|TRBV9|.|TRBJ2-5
TGTGCCAGCAGCGTAGGACTTAACCACAGGGTCCAAGAGACCCAGTACTTC
CASSVGLNHRVQETQYF
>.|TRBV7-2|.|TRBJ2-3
TGTGCCAGCAGCTATGGCGGGACAGATACGCAGTATTTT
CASSYGGTDTQYF
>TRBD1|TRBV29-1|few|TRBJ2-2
TGCAGCGTCCACAGGGGGGAGTACACCGGGGAGCTGTTTTTT
CSVHRGEYTGELFF
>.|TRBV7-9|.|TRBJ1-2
TGTGCCAGTAGTTCTGCTGGACTCTATGGCTACACCTTC
CASSSAGLYGYTF
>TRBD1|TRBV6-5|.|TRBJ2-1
TGTGCCAGCAGTTACGACAGGGTGAGGAATGAGCAGTTCTTC
CASSYDRVRNEQFF
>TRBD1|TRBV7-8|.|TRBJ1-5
TGTGCCAGCAGCCCCGGGACAGGGGGAACCTATGGCAATCAGCCCCAGCATTTT
CASSPGTGGTYGNQPQHF
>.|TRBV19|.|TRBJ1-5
TGTGCCAGTAGTCCGACACGTTATCAGCCCCAGCATTTT
CASSPTRYQPQHF
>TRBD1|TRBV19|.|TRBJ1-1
TGTGCCAGTAGTACCGGGACAGGGCTTAATACTGAAGCTTTCTTT
CASSTGTGLNTEAFF
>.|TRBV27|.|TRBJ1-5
TGTGCCAGCAGCTGGGGCGGGACGGCAAATCAGCCCCAGCATTTT
CASSWGGTANQPQHF
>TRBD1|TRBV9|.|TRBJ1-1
TGTGCCAGCGTGGGTCTGGGGACAGGGTTGAACACTGAAGCTTTCTTT
CASVGLGTGLNTEAFF
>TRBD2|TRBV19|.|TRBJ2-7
TGTGCCAGTTTACGGGGGGATGTCCTTCCTTACTACGAGCAGTACTTC
CASLRGDVLPYYEQYF
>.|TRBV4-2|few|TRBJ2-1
TGTGCCAGCAGCCAAGATGGAGGGGAGCAGTTCTTC
CASSQDGGEQFF
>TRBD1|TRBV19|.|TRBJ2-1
TGTGCCAGTAGTTCGCGCAGGGGGAACAATGAGCAGTTCTTC
CASSSRRGNNEQFF
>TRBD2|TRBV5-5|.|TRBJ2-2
TGTGCCAGCAGCCATCCTAGCGGACCGAACACCGGGGAGCTGTTTTTT
CASSHPSGPNTGELFF